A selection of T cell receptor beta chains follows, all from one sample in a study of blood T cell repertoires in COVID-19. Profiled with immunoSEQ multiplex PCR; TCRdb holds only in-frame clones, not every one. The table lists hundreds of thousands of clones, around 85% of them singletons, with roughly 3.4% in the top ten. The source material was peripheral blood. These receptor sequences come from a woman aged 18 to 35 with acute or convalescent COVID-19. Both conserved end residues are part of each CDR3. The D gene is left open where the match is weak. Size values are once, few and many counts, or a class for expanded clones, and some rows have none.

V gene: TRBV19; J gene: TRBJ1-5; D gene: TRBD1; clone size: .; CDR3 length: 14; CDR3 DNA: TGTGCCAGTAGTACACAGGGGAACAATCAGCCCCAGCATTTT; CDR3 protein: CASSTQGNNQPQHF
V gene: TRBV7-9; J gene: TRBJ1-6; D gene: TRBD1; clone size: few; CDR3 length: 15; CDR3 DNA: TGTGCCAGCAGCCCCTCGGGACAGGGATATTCACCCCTCCACTTT; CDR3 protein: CASSPSGQGYSPLHF
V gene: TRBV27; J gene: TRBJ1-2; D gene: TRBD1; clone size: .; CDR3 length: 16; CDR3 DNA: TGTGCCAGCAGTTTAGTTTTGGGACAGGGGTTCTATGGCTACACCTTC; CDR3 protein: CASSLVLGQGFYGYTF
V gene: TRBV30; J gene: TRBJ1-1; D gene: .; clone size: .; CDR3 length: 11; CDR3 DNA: TGTGCCTGGAGACTCGACACTGAAGCTTTCTTT; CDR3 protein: CAWRLDTEAFF
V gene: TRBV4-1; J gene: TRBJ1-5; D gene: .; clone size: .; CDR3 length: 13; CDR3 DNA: TGCGCCAGCAGCCTGGGTCCGCGGCAGCCCCAGCATTTT; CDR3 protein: CASSLGPRQPQHF
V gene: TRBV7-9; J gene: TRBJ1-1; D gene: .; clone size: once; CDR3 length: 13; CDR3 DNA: TGTGCCAGCAGCTTAGAACCCCAGATAGAAGCTTTCTTT; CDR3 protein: CASSLEPQIEAFF
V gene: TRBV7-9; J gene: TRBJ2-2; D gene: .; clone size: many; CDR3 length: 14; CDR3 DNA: TGTGCCAGCAGACAATCCAGGGATACCGGGGAGCTGTTTTTT; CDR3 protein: CASRQSRDTGELFF
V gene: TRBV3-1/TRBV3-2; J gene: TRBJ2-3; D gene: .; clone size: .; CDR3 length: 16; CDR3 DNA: TGTGCCAGCAGCCAAATCGGGACTCTGAGCACAGATACGCAGTATTTT; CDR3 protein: CASSQIGTLSTDTQYF
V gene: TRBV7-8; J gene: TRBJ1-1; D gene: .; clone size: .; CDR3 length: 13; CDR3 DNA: TGTGCCAGCCGCCGCACTCCCGACACTGAAGCTTTCTTT; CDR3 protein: CASRRTPDTEAFF
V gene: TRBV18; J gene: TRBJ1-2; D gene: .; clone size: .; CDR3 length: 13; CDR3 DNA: TGTGCCAGCTCAACCAAGGGGATCTATGGCTACACCTTC; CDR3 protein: CASSTKGIYGYTF
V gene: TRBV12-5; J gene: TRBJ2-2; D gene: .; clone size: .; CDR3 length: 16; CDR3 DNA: TGTGCTAGTGGTTTGGTCAACTCGGTGGTTACCGGGGAGCTGTTTTTT; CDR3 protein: CASGLVNSVVTGELFF
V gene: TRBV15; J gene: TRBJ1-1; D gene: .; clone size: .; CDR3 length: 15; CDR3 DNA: TGTGCCACCAGCGGGCGGCGGGGGGGAGGCACTGAAGCTTTCTTT; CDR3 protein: CATSGRRGGGTEAFF
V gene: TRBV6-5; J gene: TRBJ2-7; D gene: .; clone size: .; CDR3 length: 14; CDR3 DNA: TGTGCCAGCAGGTGGGGGGAGAGCTCCTACGAGCAGTACTTC; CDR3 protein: CASRWGESSYEQYF
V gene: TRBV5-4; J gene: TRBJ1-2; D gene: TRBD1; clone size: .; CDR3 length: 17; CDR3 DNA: TGTGCCAGCAGCTCCCGGGACAGGGGCTCGCTGGCCTATGGCTACACCTTC; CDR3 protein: CASSSRDRGSLAYGYTF
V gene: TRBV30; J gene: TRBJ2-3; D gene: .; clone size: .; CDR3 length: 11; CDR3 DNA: TGTGCCTGGAGTCCGGCAGATACGCAGTATTTT; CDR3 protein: CAWSPADTQYF
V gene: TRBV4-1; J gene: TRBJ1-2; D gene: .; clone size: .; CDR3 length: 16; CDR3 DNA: TGCGCCAGCAGCCATATTGGGACACCCGCTTGGTATGGCTACACCTTC; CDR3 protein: CASSHIGTPAWYGYTF
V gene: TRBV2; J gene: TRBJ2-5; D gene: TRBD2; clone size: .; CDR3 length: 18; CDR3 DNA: TGTGCCAGCAGCGGATGGGGTCTAGCGGGAGGAGTAGGAGAGACCCAGTACTTC; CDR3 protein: CASSGWGLAGGVGETQYF
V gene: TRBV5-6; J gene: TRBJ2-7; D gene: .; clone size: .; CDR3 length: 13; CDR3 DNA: TGTGCCAGCAGCACGGGGAGCAATGACGAGCAGTACTTC; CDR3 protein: CASSTGSNDEQYF
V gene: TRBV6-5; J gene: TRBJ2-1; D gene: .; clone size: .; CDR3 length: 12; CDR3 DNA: TGTGCCAGCAGATTACAGGGCTCCGAGCAGTTCTTC; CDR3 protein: CASRLQGSEQFF
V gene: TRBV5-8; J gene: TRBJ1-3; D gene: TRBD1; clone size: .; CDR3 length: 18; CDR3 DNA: TGTGCCAGCAGCTTGGGGCGCGGGGAAAGGGGGCCTGGAAACACCATATATTTT; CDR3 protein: CASSLGRGERGPGNTIYF
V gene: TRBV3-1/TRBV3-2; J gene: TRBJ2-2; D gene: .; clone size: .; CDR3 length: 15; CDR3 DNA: TGTGCCAGCAGCCAAGAAAATTACGCGTTCGGGGAGCTGTTTTTT; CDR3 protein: CASSQENYAFGELFF
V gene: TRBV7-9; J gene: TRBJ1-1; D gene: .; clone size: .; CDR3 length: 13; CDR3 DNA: TGTGCCAGCAGCTTAGGAGGTAGAACTGAAGCTTTCTTT; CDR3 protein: CASSLGGRTEAFF
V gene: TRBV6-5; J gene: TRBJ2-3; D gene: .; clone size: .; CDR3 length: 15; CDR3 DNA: TGTGCCAGCAGATTGACAGTTCAAGATGCAGATACGCAGTATTTT; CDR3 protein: CASRLTVQDADTQYF
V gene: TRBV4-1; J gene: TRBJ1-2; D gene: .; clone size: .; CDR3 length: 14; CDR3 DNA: TGCGCCAGCAGCCAAGGCCTACGAGACTATGGCTACACCTTC; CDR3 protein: CASSQGLRDYGYTF
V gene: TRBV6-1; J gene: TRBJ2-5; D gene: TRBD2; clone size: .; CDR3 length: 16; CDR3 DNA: TGTGCCAGCAGTGGGGGACTAGCGGGGTTTCAGGAGACCCAGTACTTC; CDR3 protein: CASSGGLAGFQETQYF
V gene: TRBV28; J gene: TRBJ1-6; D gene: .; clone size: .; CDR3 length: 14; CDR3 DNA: TGTGCCAGCAGTTTACAGGGGTCAGGATCACCCCTCCACTTT; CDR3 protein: CASSLQGSGSPLHF
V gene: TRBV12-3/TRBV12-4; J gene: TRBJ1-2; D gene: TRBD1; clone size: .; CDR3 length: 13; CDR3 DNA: TGTGCCAGCAGTACCCGGGACAGCGATGGCTACACCTTC; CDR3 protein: CASSTRDSDGYTF
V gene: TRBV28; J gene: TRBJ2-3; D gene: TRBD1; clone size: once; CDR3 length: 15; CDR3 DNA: TGTGCCAGCAGTTCGGGACAGGAGAGCACAGATACGCAGTATTTT; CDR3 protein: CASSSGQESTDTQYF
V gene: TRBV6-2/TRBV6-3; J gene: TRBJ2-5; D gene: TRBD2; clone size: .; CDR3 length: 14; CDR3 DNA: TGTGCCAGCAGTGGGGCGGGGGTAAAAGAGACCCAGTACTTC; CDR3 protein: CASSGAGVKETQYF
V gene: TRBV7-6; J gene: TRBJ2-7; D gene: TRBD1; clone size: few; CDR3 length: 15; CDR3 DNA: TGTGCCAGCAGCTTAGCGGGACAGGGCGTAGGAGAGCAGTACTTC; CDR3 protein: CASSLAGQGVGEQYF
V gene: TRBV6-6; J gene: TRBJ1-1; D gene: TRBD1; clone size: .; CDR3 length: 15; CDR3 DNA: TGTGCCAGCAGCCAGGGGGGACAGGGTAACACTGAAGCTTTCTTT; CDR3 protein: CASSQGGQGNTEAFF
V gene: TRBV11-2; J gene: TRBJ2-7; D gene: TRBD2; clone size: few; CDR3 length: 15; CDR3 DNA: TGTGCCAGCAGCTCCTCCCGCGGGGGGGTTGGCGAGCAGTACTTC; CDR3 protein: CASSSSRGGVGEQYF
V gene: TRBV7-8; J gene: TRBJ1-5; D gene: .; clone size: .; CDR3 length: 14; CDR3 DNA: TGTGCCAGCAGCCTAACAGGGCCCGCTCAGCCCCAGCATTTT; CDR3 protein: CASSLTGPAQPQHF
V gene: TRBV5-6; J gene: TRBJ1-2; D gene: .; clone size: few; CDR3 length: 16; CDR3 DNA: TGTGCCAGCAGCTCGGTGGGGGGACCAGCCATGTATGGCTACACCTTC; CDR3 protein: CASSSVGGPAMYGYTF
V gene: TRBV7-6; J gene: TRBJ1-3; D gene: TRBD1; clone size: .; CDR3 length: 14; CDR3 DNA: TGTGCCAGCAGCTTAGCGGGACAGGGGGACACCATATATTTT; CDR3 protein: CASSLAGQGDTIYF
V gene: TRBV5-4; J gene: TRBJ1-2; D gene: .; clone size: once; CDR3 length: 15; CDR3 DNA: TGTGCCAGCAGCTTGGGCCCAAGGGAGGGGTATGGCTACACCTTC; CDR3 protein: CASSLGPREGYGYTF
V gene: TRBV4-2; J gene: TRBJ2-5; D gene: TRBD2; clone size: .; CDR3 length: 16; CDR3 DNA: TGTGCCAGCAGCCAACGTAGCGGGGGGGCCCAAGAGACCCAGTACTTC; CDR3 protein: CASSQRSGGAQETQYF
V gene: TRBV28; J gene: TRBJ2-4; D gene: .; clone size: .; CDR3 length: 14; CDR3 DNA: TGTGCCAGCAGTTTGGCGGGCGGGCTACGCATTCAGTACTTC; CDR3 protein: CASSLAGGLRIQYF
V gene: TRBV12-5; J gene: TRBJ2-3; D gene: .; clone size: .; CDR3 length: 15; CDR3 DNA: TGTGCTAGTGGTTTTGGTAGTAGCAGCACAGATACGCAGTATTTT; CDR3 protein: CASGFGSSSTDTQYF
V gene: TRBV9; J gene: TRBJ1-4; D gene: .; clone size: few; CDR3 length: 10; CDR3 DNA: TGTGCCGGGAGGTTGGGAAAACTGTTTTTT; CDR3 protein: CAGRLGKLFF
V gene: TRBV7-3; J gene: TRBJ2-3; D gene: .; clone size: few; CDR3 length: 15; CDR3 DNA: TGTGCCAGCAGCGACCGGAAGGGGATCACAGATACGCAGTATTTT; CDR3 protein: CASSDRKGITDTQYF
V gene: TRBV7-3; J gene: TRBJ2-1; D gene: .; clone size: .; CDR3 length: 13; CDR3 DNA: TGTGCCAGCAGCTTACTAGCAGGCAATGAGCAGTTCTTC; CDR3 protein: CASSLLAGNEQFF
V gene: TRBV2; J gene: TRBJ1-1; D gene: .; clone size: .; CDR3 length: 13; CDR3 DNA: TGTGCCCTGGGGAGGCAAGAGGAAACTGAAGCTTTCTTT; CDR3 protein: CALGRQEETEAFF
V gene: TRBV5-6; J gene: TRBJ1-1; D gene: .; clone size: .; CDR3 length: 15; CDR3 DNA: TGTGCCAGCAGCTTGGTTCCAAGCATGAACACTGAAGCTTTCTTT; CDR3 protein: CASSLVPSMNTEAFF
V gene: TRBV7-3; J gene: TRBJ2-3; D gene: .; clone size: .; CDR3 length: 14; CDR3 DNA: TGTGCCAGCAGCTTAGCCAGGGCCACAGATACGCAGTATTTT; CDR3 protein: CASSLARATDTQYF
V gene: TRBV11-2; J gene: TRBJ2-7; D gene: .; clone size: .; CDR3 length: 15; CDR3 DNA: TGTGCCAGCAGCTTAGCCGGGGGACCTTCCTACGAGCAGTACTTC; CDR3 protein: CASSLAGGPSYEQYF
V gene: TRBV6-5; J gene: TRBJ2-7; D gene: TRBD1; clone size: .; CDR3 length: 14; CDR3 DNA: TGTGCCAGCAGTCTGTACGGACAGGGCTACGAGCAGTACTTC; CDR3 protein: CASSLYGQGYEQYF
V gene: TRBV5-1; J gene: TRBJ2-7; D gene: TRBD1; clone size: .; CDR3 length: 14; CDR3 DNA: TGCGCCAGCAGCTTGGGGACAGGGTTCTACGAGCAGTACTTC; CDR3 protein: CASSLGTGFYEQYF